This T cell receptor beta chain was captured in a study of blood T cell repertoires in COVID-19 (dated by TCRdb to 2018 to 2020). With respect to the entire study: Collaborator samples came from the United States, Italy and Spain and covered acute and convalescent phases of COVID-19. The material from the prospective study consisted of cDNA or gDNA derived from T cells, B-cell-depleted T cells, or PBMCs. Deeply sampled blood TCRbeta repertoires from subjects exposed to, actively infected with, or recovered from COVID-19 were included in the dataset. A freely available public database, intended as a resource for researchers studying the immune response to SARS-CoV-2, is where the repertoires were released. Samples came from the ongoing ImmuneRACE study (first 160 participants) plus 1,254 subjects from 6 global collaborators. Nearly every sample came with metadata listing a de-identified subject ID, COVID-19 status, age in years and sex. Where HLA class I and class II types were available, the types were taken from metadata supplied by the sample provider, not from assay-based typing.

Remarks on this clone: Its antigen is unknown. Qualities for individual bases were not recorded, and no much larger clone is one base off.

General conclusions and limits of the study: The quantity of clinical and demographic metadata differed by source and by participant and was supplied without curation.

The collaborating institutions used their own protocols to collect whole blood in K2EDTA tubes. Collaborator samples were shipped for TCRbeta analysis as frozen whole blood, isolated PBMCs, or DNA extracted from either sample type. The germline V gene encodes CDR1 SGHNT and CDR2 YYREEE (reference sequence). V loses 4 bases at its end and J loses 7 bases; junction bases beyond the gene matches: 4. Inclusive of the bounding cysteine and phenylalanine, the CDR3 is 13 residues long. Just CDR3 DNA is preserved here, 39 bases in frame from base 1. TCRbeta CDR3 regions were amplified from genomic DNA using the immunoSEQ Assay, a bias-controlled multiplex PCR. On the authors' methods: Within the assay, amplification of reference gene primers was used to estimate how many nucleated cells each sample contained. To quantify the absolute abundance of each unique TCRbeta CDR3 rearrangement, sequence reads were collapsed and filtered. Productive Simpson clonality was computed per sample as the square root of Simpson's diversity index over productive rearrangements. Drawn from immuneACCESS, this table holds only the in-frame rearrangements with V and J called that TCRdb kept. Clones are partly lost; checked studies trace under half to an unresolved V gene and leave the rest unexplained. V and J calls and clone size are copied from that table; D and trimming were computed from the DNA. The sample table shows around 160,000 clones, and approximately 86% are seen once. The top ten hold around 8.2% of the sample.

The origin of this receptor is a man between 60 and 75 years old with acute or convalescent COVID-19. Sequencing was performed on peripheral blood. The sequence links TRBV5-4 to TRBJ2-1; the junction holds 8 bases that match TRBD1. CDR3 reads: CASSHTGGNEQFF. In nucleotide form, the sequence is TGTGCCAGCAGCCATACAGGGGGAAATGAGCAGTTCTTC.